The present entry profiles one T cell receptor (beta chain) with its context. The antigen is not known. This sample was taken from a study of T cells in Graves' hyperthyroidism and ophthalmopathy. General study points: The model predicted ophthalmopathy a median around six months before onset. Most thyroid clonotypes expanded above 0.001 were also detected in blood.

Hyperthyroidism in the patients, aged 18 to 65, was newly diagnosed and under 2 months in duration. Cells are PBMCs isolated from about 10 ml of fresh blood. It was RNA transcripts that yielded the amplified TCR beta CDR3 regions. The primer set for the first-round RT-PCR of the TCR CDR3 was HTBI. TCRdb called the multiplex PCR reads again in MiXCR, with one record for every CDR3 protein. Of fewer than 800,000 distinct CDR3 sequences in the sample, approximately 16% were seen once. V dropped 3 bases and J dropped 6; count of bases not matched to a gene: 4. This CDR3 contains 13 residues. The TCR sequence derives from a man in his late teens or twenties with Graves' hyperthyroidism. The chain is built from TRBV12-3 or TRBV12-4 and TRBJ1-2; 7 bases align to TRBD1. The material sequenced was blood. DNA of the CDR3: TGTGCCAGCAGTTTTTCAGGGGGAGATGGCTACACCTTC. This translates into CASSFSGGDGYTF.